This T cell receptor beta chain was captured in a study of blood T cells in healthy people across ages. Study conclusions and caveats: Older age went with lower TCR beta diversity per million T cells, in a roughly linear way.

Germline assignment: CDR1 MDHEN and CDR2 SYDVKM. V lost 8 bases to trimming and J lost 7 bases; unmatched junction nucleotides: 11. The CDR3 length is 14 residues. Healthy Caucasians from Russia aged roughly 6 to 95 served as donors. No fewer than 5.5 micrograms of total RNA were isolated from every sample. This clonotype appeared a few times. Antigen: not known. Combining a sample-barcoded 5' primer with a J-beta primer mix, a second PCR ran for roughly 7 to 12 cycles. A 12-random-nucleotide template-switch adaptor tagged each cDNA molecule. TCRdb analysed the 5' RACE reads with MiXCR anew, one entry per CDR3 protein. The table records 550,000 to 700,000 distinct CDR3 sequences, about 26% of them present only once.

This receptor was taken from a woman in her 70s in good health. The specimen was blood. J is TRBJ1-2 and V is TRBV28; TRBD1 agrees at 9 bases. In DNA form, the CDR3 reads TGTGCCAGCCTTGGGAACAGGGGGCGTAGTGGCTACACCTTC. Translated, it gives CASLGNRGRSGYTF.